This T cell receptor beta chain was sequenced during a study of Ad26.COV2.S vaccination and SARS-CoV-2 variants. General observations from the study: The TCR breadth and depth analyses may have produced an underestimate of total T cell responses.

As concerns this clone: The antigen remains undetermined.

Unmatched junction bases numbered 11, after V lost 3 bases and J lost 3 bases. Germline CDR1 reads MDHEN; CDR2 reads SYDVKM. This CDR3 region has 17 residues. Repertoires were generated with immunoSEQ multiplex PCR, while TCRdb's copy carries only in-frame clones and drops some. Among approximately 400,000 clones listed, roughly nine tenths were seen once. The sequences come from peripheral blood, collected after recovery from COVID-19. The genes are TRBV28 and TRBJ2-3, with TRBD2 identical over 8 bases. This TCR derives from a human donor who had recovered from COVID-19. The CDR3 region has the DNA TGTGCCAGCAGTTTTGGCTTACCTTTAGCGGGGACAGATACGCAGTATTTT. It encodes CASSFGLPLAGTDTQYF. The full variable domain, in which reference TRBV28 and TRBJ2-3 provide the parts outside the CDR3, is DVKVTQSSRYLVKRTGEKVFLECVQDMDHENMFWYRQDPGLGLRLIYFSYDVKMKEKGDIPEGYSVSREKKERFSLILESASTNQTSMYLCASSFGLPLAGTDTQYFGPGTRLTVL.